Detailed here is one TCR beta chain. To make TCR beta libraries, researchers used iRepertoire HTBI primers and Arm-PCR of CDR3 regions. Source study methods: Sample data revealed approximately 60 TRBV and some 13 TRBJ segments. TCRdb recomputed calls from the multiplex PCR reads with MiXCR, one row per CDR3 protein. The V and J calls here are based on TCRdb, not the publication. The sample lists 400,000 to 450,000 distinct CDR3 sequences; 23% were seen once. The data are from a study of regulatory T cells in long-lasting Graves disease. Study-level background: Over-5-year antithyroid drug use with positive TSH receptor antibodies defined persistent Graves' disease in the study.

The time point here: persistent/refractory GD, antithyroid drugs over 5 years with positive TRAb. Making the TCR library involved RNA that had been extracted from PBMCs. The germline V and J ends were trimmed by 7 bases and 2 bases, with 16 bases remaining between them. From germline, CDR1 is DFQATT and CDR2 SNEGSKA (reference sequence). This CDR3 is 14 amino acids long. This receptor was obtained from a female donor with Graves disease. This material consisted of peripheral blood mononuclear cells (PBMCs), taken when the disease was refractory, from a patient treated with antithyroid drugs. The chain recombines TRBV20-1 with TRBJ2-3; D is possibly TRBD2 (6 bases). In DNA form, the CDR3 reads TGCAGTGTCCAAGGCCTAGCGCTCACAGATACGCAGTATTTT. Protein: CSVQGLALTDTQYF.